Sequencing of this T cell receptor (beta chain) was carried out in a study of cytomegalovirus exposure and HLA in healthy donors. The study ran its PCR with 60 Vbeta and 13 Jbeta primers. Data came from immunoSEQ multiplex PCR; TCRdb stores just in-frame clones and leaves some out. Here the sample spans fewer than 110,000 clones, approximately 81% being singletons. CDR3 length: 14 residues. Germline loops: CDR1 MGHRA, CDR2 YSYEKL. V shed 4 bases and J 5 bases; nucleotides not matched to a gene: 6. The sequence was collected from a man aged 30-40 years in good health and CMV-seronegative. Sequenced material: PBMCs. V gene TRBV4-1 combines with J gene TRBJ1-1; TRBD1 aligns across 8 bases. CDR3 sequence (DNA): TGCGCCAGCAGCCCGCAGGGGGCAGGGACTGAAGCTTTCTTT. This codes for CASSPQGAGTEAFF.